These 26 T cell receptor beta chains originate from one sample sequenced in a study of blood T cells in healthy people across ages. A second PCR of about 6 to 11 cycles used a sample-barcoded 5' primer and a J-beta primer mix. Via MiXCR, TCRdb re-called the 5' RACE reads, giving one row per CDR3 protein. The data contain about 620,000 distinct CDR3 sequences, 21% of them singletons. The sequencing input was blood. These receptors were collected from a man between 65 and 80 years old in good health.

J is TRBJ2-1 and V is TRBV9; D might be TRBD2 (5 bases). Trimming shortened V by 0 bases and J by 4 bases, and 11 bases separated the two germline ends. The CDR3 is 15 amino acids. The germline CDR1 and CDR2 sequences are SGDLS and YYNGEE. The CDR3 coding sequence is TGTGCCAGCAGCGTAGAGTTGTCGGGGTACAATGAGCAGTTCTTC. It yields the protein CASSVELSGYNEQFF.

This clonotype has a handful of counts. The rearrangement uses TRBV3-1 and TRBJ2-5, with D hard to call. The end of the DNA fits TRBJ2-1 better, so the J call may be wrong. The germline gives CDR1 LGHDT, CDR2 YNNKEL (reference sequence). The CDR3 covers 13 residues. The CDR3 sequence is CASSQDVRYEQFF. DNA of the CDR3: TGTGCCAGCAGCCAAGATGTCAGGTATGAGCAGTTCTTC.

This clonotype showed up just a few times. CDR3 bases: TGTGCCAGCAGCGAGGGGGTAGCGGGAGGGTACGAGCAGTACTTC. Amino acid sequence: CASSEGVAGGYEQYF. The V call is TRBV9, the J call TRBJ2-7; 11 bases match TRBD2. From germline, CDR1 is SGDLS and CDR2 YYNGEE. With 3 bases clipped from V and 4 bases from J, the junction kept 6 bases outside the gene matches. The CDR3 loop spans 15 amino acids. The full variable domain, in which reference TRBV9 and TRBJ2-7 provide the parts outside the CDR3, is DSGVTQTPKHLITATGQRVTLRCSPRSGDLSVYWYQQSLDQGLQFLIQYYNGEERAKGNILERFSAQQFPDLHSELNLSSLELGDSALYFCASSEGVAGGYEQYFGPGTRLTVT.

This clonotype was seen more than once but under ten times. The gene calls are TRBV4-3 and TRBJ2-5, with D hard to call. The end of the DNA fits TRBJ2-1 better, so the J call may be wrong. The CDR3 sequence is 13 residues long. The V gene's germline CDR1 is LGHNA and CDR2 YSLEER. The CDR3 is CASSQDRWGEQFF. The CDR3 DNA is TGCGCCAGCAGCCAAGACAGGTGGGGTGAGCAGTTCTTC.

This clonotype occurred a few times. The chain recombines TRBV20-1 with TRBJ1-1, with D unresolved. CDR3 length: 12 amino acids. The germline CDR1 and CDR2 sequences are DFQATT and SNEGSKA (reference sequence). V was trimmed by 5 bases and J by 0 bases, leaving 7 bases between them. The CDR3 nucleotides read TGCAGTGCTCAGAGAATGAACACTGAAGCTTTCTTT. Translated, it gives CSAQRMNTEAFF.

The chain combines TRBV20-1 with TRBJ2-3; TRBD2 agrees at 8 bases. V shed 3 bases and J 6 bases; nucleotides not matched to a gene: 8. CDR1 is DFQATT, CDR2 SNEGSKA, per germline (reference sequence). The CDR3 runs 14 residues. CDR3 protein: CSARGVGRGDTQYF. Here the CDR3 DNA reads TGCAGTGCTAGGGGGGTCGGGAGGGGTGATACGCAGTATTTT.

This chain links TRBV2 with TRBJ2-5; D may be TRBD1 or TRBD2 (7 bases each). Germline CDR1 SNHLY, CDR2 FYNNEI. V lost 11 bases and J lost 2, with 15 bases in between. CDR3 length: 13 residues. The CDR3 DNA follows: TGTGCCTCAGGGGGGGCAGGTCAAGAGACCCAGTACTTC. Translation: CASGGAGQETQYF.

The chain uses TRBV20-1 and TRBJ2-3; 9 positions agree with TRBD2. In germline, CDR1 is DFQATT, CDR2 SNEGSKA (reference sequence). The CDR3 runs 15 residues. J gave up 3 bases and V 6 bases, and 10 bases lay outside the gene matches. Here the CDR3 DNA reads TGCAGTGCCCGAGGGGCTAGCGGGGCAACAGATACGCAGTATTTT. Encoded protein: CSARGASGATDTQYF.

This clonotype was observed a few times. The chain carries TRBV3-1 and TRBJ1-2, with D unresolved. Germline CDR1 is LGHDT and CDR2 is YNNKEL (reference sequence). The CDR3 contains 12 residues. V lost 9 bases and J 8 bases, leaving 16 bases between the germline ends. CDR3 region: CASDLELRGYTF. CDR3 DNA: TGTGCCAGTGACCTTGAATTGAGGGGCTACACCTTC.

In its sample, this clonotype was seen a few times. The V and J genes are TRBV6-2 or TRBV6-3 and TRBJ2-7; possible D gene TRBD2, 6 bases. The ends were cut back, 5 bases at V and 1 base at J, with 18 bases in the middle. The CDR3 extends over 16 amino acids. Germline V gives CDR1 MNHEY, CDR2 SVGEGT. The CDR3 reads CASSGRGLPVSYEQYF. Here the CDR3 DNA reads TGTGCCAGCAGTGGACGAGGACTACCCGTGTCCTACGAGCAGTACTTC.

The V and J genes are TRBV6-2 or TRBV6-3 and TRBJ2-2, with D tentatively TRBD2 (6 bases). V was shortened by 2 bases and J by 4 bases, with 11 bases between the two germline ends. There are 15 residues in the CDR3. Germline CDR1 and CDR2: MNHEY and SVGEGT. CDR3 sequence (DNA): TGTGCCAGCAGTTACGACGGGAGAGTCACCGGGGAGCTGTTTTTT. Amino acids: CASSYDGRVTGELFF.

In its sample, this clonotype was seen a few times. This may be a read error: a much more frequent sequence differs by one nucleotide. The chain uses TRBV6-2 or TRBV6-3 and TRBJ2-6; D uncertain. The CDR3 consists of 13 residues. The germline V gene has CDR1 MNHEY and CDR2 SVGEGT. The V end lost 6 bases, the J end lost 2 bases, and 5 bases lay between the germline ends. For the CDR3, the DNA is TGTGCCAGCAGCGCCCCTGGGGCCAACGTCCTGACTTTC. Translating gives CASSAPGANVLTF.

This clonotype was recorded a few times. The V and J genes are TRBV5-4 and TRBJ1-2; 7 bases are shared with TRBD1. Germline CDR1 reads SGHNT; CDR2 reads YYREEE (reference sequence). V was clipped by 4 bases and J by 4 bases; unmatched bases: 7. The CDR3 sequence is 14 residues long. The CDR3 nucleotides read TGTGCCAGCAGCACAGGACAGGCGGGCTATGGCTACACCTTC. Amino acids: CASSTGQAGYGYTF. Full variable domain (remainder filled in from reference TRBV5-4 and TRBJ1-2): ETGVTQSPTHLIKTRGQQVTLRCSSQSGHNTVSWYQQALGQGPQFIFQYYREEENGRGNFPPRFSGLQFPNYSSELNVNALELDDSALYLCASSTGQAGYGYTFGSGTRLTVV.

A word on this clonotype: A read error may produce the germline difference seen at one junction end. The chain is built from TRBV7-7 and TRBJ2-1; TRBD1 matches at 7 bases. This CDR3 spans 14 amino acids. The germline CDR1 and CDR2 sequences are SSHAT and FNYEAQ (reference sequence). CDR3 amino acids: CASSQSGGYNEQFF. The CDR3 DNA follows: TGTGCTAGCAGCCAGTCAGGGGGCTACAATGAGCAGTTCTTC.

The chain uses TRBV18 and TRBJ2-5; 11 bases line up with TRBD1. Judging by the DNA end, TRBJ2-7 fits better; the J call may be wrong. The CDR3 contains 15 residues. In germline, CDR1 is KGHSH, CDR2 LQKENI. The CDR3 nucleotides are TGTGCCAGCTCAAAACCGGGACAGGGGGCCTACGAGCAGTACTTC. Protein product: CASSKPGQGAYEQYF.

CDR3 nucleotides: TGCGCCAGCAGCCCGTACGGGGGGGCTTTCCCCTACGAGCAGTACTTC. Translating gives CASSPYGGAFPYEQYF. The gene calls are TRBV4-1 and TRBJ2-5; 8 bases are shared with TRBD2. The end of the DNA aligns better with TRBJ2-7, so the J call may be wrong. Per germline, CDR1 MGHRA and CDR2 YSYEKL. CDR3 size: 16 residues.

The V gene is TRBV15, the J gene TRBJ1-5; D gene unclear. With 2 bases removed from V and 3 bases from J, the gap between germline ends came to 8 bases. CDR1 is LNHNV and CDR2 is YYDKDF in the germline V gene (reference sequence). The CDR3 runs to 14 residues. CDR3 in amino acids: CATSRPGYNQPQHF. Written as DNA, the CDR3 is TGTGCCACCAGCAGACCAGGCTACAATCAGCCCCAGCATTTT.

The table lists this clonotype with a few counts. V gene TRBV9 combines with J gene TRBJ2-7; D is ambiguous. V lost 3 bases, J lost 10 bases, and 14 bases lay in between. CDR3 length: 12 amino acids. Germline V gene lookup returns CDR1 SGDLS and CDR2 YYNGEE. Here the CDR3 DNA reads TGTGCCAGCAGCGCCCCTAACAGTCGTCAGTACTTC. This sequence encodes CASSAPNSRQYF.

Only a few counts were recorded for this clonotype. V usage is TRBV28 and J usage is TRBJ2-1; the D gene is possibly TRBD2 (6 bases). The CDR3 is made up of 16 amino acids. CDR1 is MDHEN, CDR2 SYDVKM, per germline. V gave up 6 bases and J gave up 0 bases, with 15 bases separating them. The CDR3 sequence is CASRPSVMSSYNEQFF. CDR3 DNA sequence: TGTGCCAGCAGACCTAGCGTTATGAGCTCCTACAATGAGCAGTTCTTC.

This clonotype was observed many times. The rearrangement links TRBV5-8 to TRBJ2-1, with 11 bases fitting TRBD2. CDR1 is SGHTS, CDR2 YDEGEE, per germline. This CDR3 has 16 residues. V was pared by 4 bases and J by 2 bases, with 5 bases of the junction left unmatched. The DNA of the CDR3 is TGTGCCAGCAGCCTGCTAGCGGGAGGTACCTACAATGAGCAGTTCTTC. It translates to CASSLLAGGTYNEQFF. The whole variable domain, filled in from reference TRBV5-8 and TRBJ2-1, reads EAGVTQSPTHLIKTRGQQATLRCSPISGHTSVYWYQQALGLGLQFLLWYDEGEERNRGNFPPRFSGRQFPNYSSELNVNALELEDSALYLCASSLLAGGTYNEQFFGPGTRLTVL.

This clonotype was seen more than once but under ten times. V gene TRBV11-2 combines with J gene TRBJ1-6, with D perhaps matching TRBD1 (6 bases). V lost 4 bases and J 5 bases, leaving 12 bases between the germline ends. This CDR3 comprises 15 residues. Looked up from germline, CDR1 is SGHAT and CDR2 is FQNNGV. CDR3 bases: TGTGCCAGCAGCTCCGGACAGAGCGATAATTCACCCCTCCACTTT. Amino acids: CASSSGQSDNSPLHF.

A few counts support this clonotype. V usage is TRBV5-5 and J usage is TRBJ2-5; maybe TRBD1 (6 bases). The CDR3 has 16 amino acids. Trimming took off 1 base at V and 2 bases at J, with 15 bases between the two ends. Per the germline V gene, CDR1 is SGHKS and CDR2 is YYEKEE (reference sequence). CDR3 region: CASSLPRTAEQETQYF. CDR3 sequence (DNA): TGTGCCAGCAGCTTGCCTAGGACAGCGGAGCAAGAGACCCAGTACTTC.

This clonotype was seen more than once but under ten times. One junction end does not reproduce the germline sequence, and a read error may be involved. The CDR3 region has the DNA TGTGCCGGCAGTGGGGCTAGCGGGAGCTACGAGCAGTACTTC. It encodes CAGSGASGSYEQYF. V gene TRBV2 combines with J gene TRBJ2-7, with TRBD2 identical over 10 bases. The CDR3 runs to 14 residues. Germline lookup yields CDR1 SNHLY and CDR2 FYNNEI.

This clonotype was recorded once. This chain's CDR3 is CASAFGSETYFYEQYF. DNA for the CDR3: TGTGCCAGCGCATTTGGGAGCGAGACTTACTTTTACGAGCAGTACTTC. This chain links TRBV7-9 with TRBJ2-5, with D possibly matching TRBD2 (5 bases). The J call may be wrong; the DNA end is better matched by TRBJ2-7. From germline, CDR1 is SEHNR and CDR2 FQNEAQ (reference sequence). The CDR3 is 16 amino acids.

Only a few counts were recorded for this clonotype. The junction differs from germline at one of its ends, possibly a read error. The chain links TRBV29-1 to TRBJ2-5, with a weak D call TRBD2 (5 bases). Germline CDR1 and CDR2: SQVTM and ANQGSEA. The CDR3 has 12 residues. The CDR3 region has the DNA TGCAGCGTTGAAAAACTAGACAATGAGCAGCTCTTC. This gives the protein CSVEKLDNEQLF.

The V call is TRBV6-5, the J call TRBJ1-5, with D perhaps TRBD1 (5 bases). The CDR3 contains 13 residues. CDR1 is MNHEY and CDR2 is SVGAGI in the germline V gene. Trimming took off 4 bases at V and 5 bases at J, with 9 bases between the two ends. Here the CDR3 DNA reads TGTGCCAGCAGTTCAGACAGATATCAGCCCCAGCATTTT. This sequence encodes CASSSDRYQPQHF.